Given below is one TCR beta chain in context. Its antigen remains unidentified. This entry is derived from a study of monozygotic twins with inflammatory bowel disease. Overall study findings and caveats: A single strong IBD-associated signal or clonotype was not supported by the findings.

Incorporation of UMIs carrying a 6-nucleotide sample barcode was performed by template switching. Nested PCRs (about 17 and 10 cycles, two total) were applied to TCRalpha and TCRbeta cDNA. Using the 5' RACE reads, TCRdb records one entry per CDR3 protein without DNA. The listing contains 110,000 to 150,000 distinct CDR3 sequences. Whole blood without T cell sorting served as the source of isolated total RNA. Per the germline V gene, CDR1 is SGHRS and CDR2 is YFSETQ. There are 16 residues in the CDR3. Material: blood. This receptor was obtained from a human donor with ulcerative colitis or Crohn's disease, or a healthy co-twin of an affected twin (not recorded which). The chain links TRBV5-1 to TRBJ2-1. The CDR3 loop reads CASSWGTSRSYNEQFF.